This T cell receptor (beta chain) was identified during a study of T cells in Graves' hyperthyroidism and ophthalmopathy. About the research overall: It was at initial diagnosis, before any treatment, that peripheral blood was collected.

General study findings and limits: Progression to ophthalmopathy was predicted a median of roughly 6.8 months early.

TCR beta CDR3 regions were amplified from RNA transcripts. In the first-round RT-PCR of the TCR CDR3, the HTBI primer set was used. MiXCR, run by TCRdb on the multiplex PCR reads, gives a single entry per CDR3 protein. The sample shows roughly 400,000 distinct CDR3 sequences, approximately 15% of them seen only once. The table lists this clonotype with many counts. The antigen remains undetermined. Sequenced sample: blood. The sequence was obtained from a woman under 30 with Graves' hyperthyroidism that later progressed to Graves' ophthalmopathy.

This chain's CDR3 is CASSADRGLTSTDTQYF. Here the CDR3 DNA reads TGTGCCAGCAGCGCTGACAGGGGCCTGACGAGCACAGATACGCAGTATTTT. The chain is built from TRBV7-9 and TRBJ2-3, with TRBD1 matching 8 bases. This CDR3 spans 17 amino acids. Germline V gene sequence: CDR1 SEHNR, CDR2 FQNEAQ (reference sequence). V lost 5 bases to trimming and J lost 0 bases; unmatched junction nucleotides: 10.